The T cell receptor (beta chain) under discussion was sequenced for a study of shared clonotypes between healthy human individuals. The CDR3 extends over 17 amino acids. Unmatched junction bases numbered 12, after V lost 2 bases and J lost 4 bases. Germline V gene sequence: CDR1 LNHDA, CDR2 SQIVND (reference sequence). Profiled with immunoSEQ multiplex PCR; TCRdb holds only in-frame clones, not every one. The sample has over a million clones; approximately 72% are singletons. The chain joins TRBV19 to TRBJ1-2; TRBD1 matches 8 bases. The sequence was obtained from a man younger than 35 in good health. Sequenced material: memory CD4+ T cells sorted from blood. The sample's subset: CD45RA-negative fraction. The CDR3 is CASSIPLRGQGIYGYTF. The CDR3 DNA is TGTGCCAGTAGTATACCCCTCCGAGGACAGGGTATCTATGGCTACACCTTC.